These 19 T cell receptor beta chains originate from one sample sequenced in a study of T cell responses to AZD1222 COVID-19 vaccine. Only in-frame clones appear in the TCRdb table, and some are missing; sequencing was by immunoSEQ multiplex PCR. This table holds about 110,000 clones, 70% to 90% found once. The sample consisted of peripheral blood, taken on day 0 of AZD1222 vaccination. The receptors here all came from an adult in good health.

The chain is built from TRBV18 and TRBJ2-7, with a possible D match to TRBD2 (6 bases). CDR1 and CDR2 from the germline V gene are KGHSH and LQKENI. V lost 3 bases and J 3 bases, leaving 15 bases between the germline ends. The CDR3 length is 15 residues. The CDR3 sequence: CASSPRLGAFYEQYF. CDR3 nucleotide sequence: TGTGCCAGCTCACCCCGACTAGGGGCTTTCTACGAGCAGTACTTC.

The chain recombines TRBV7-9 with TRBJ1-1, with D maybe TRBD1 (6 bases). Between the trimmed V and J ends, which lost 5 bases and 8 bases, there was a span of 9 bases. Germline V gene data show CDR1 as SEHNR and CDR2 as FQNEAQ (reference sequence). The CDR3 extends over 11 amino acids. In DNA form, the CDR3 reads TGTGCCAGCAGCACAGGGCCCGAAGCTTTCTTT. Amino acid sequence: CASSTGPEAFF.

The rearrangement joins TRBV18 to TRBJ1-1, with D unclear. The CDR3 totals 13 residues. V lost 6 bases, J lost 1 base, and 9 bases lay in between. Germline lookup yields CDR1 KGHSH and CDR2 LQKENI. CDR3 region: CASSLHTNTEAFF. CDR3 DNA sequence: TGTGCCAGCTCTCTTCACACGAACACTGAAGCTTTCTTT.

This sequence joins TRBV10-3 and TRBJ2-1; a possible D gene is TRBD2 (6 bases). This CDR3 has 13 amino acids. V was pared by 7 bases and J by 4 bases, with 11 bases between. CDR1 and CDR2 (germline): ENHRY, SYGVKD. The CDR3 sequence is CAITAGTYNEQFF. Here the CDR3 DNA reads TGTGCCATCACCGCCGGGACTTACAATGAGCAGTTCTTC.

The V and J genes are TRBV10-2 and TRBJ2-7; D gene ambiguous. Germline V gene lookup returns CDR1 WSHSY and CDR2 SAAADI. Trimming took off 4 bases at V and 5 bases at J, with 6 bases between the two ends. This CDR3 is built from 11 residues. The CDR3, as DNA: TGCGCCAGCAGTGTTTTGAACGAGCAGTACTTC. Translating gives CASSVLNEQYF.

The chain uses TRBV14 and TRBJ2-3, with 15 bases matching TRBD2. The V segment lost 4 bases and the J segment 6 bases; nucleotides outside the gene matches: 8. CDR3 length: 17 amino acids. Looked up from germline, CDR1 is SGHDN and CDR2 is FVKESK. Here the CDR3 reads CASSPWTGLAGGDTQYF. Here the CDR3 DNA reads TGTGCCAGCAGCCCCTGGACTGGACTAGCGGGGGGGGATACGCAGTATTTT.

The chain has TRBV5-4 and TRBJ2-1, with D perhaps assigned TRBD1 or TRBD2 (5 bases each). Per germline, CDR1 SGHNT and CDR2 YYREEE (reference sequence). CDR3 length: 16 residues. The ends were cut back, 5 bases at V and 0 bases at J, with 15 bases in the middle. CDR3 protein: CASSPDGALSYNEQFF. Here the CDR3 DNA reads TGTGCCAGCAGTCCTGACGGGGCGCTCTCCTACAATGAGCAGTTCTTC.

V is TRBV28 and J is TRBJ1-5; tentative D call: TRBD1 (5 bases). The V gene's germline CDR1 is MDHEN and CDR2 SYDVKM. V gave up 2 bases and J gave up 0 bases, with 11 bases separating them. This CDR3 spans 16 amino acids. This CDR3 reads CASSLPGLISNQPQHF. Written as DNA, the CDR3 is TGTGCCAGCAGTTTACCGGGACTTATTAGCAATCAGCCCCAGCATTTT.

The V and J genes are TRBV21-1 and TRBJ2-1; no check of the table's D call, TRBD2, against the DNA was made. TRBV21-1 is listed as a pseudogene. This CDR3 has 16 amino acids. This chain's CDR3 is CASSKRAGPPGNEQFF. CDR3 DNA sequence: TGTGCCAGCAGCAAAAGGGCGGGGCCCCCAGGTAATGAGCAGTTCTTC.

The chain joins TRBV28 to TRBJ2-7, with a possible D match to TRBD2 (6 bases). Germline V CDR1 and CDR2: MDHEN, SYDVKM. Trimming removed 2 bases from V and 6 bases from J, with 11 bases in between. The CDR3 length is 13 residues. CDR3 sequence (DNA): TGTGCCAGCAGTTTAGCGGGATCACCCGAGCAGTACTTC. Translating it yields CASSLAGSPEQYF. Full variable domain (remainder filled in from reference TRBV28 and TRBJ2-7): DVKVTQSSRYLVKRTGEKVFLECVQDMDHENMFWYRQDPGLGLRLIYFSYDVKMKEKGDIPEGYSVSREKKERFSLILESASTNQTSMYLCASSLAGSPEQYFGPGTRLTVT.

The gene calls are TRBV10-3 and TRBJ2-7, with D unclear. This CDR3 has 12 amino acids. Trimming shortened V by 0 bases and J by 5 bases, and 5 bases separated the two germline ends. Germline lookup yields CDR1 ENHRY and CDR2 SYGVKD. CDR3 sequence reads: CAISESRDEQYF. DNA for the CDR3: TGTGCCATCAGTGAGTCAAGGGACGAGCAGTACTTC.

This clone was detected once. The genes are TRBV9 and TRBJ1-3; D is possibly TRBD1 (5 bases). Germline V gene sequence: CDR1 SGDLS, CDR2 YYNGEE. This CDR3 has 16 residues. Trimming removed 0 bases at V and 0 bases at J, with 10 bases between. The CDR3 here is CASSVAGGYSGNTIYF. DNA for the CDR3: TGTGCCAGCAGCGTAGCTGGGGGATACTCTGGAAACACCATATATTTT.

V gene TRBV6-5 combines with J gene TRBJ1-1; weak D call: TRBD1 (6 bases). The CDR3 covers 15 residues. Trimming removed 0 bases at V and 1 base at J, with 9 bases between. Per germline, CDR1 MNHEY and CDR2 SVGAGI. CDR3 DNA sequence: TGTGCCAGCAGTTACTCGAGGGGGGCGAACACTGAAGCTTTCTTT. Amino acid sequence: CASSYSRGANTEAFF.

This clone has just a few counts. The gene calls are TRBV3-1 (or the pseudogene TRBV3-2) and TRBJ1-3; TRBD1 might be the D (6 bases). The germline V gene has CDR1 LGHDT and CDR2 YNNKEL (reference sequence). The CDR3 runs to 14 residues. The V end lost 5 bases, the J end lost 1 base, and 9 bases lay between the germline ends. CDR3 sequence reads: CASSVTGSGNTIYF. DNA of the CDR3: TGTGCCAGCAGCGTGACAGGTTCTGGAAACACCATATATTTT.

The chain carries TRBV15 and TRBJ1-1; 8 bases align to TRBD1. The CDR3 has 16 residues. J lost 1 base, V lost 5 bases, and 9 bases had no gene match. The germline V gene has CDR1 LNHNV and CDR2 YYDKDF (reference sequence). The CDR3 DNA reads as TGTGCCACCAGCGTCGGACAGGGAGTTGGGAACACTGAAGCTTTCTTT. Residues: CATSVGQGVGNTEAFF.

The rearrangement joins TRBV24-1 to TRBJ2-3, with no clear D. Germline CDR1 KGHDR, CDR2 SFDVKD. The CDR3 spans 15 residues. Deletions cut 2 bases from V and 0 bases from J, with 8 bases between. The CDR3 coding sequence is TGTGCCACCAGTGATTGGGTCGAAAGCACAGATACGCAGTATTTT. Translating gives CATSDWVESTDTQYF.

This chain uses TRBV19 with TRBJ2-7, with TRBD2 matching 7 bases. The CDR3 covers 15 residues. Losses at the gene ends were 3 bases for V and 0 bases for J; bases not matched to a gene: 5. Germline-derived CDR1 and CDR2 are LNHDA and SQIVND (reference sequence). The CDR3 here is CASSIEGGGSYEQYF. The CDR3 DNA reads as TGTGCCAGTAGTATTGAGGGCGGGGGCTCCTACGAGCAGTACTTC.

This chain links TRBV15 with TRBJ2-3; TRBD1 matches 8 bases. With 4 bases clipped from V and 5 bases from J, the junction kept 5 bases outside the gene matches. Germline CDR1 is LNHNV and CDR2 is YYDKDF (reference sequence). The CDR3 consists of 14 residues. The CDR3 loop reads CATSKDRDIDTQYF. DNA for the CDR3: TGTGCCACCAGCAAGGACAGGGACATAGATACGCAGTATTTT.

The chain joins TRBV18 to TRBJ2-1, with D perhaps being TRBD1 or TRBD2 (5 bases each). V lost 0 bases, J lost 6 bases, and 15 bases lay in between. CDR3 size: 16 residues. Germline V gene sequence: CDR1 KGHSH, CDR2 LQKENI. The CDR3 loop is CASSPPWDDMGNEQFF. For the CDR3, the DNA is TGTGCCAGCTCACCACCGTGGGACGACATGGGCAATGAGCAGTTCTTC.